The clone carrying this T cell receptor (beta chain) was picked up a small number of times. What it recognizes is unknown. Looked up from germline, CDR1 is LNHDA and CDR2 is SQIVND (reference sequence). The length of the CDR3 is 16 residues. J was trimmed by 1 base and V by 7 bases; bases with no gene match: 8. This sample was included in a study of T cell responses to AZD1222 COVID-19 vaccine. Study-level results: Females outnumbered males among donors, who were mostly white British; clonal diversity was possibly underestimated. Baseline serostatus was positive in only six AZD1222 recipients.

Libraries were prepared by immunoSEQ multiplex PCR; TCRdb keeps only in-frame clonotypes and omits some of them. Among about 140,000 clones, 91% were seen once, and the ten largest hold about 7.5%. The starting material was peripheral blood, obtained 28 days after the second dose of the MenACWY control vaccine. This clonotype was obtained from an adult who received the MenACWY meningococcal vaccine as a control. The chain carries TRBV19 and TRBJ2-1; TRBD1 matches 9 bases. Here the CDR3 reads CASTGGQGVSYNEQFF. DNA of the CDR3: TGTGCCAGTACCGGGGGACAGGGTGTATCCTACAATGAGCAGTTCTTC. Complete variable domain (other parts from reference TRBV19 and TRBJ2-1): DGGITQSPKYLFRKEGQNVTLSCEQNLNHDAMYWYRQDPGQGLRLIYYSQIVNDFQKGDIAEGYSVSREKKESFPLTVTSAQKNPTAFYLCASTGGQGVSYNEQFFGPGTRLTVL.